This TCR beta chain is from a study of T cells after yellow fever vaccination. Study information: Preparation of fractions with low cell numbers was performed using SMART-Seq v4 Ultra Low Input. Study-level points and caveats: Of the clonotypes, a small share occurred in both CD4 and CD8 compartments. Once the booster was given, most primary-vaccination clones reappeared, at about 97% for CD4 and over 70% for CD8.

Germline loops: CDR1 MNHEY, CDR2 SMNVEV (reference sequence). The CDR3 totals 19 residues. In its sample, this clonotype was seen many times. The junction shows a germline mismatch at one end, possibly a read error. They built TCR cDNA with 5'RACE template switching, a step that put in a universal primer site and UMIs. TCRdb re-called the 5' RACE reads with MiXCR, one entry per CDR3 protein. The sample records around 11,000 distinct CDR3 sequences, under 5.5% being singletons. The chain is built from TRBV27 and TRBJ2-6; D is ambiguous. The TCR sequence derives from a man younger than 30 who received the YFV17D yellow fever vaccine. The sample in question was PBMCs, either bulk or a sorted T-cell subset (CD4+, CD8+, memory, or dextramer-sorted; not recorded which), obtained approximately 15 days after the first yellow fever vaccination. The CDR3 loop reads CTSSSSRHPGKSGANVLTF. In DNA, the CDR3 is TGCACCAGCAGTTCAAGCCGGCATCCCGGAAAGTCTGGGGCCAACGTCCTGACTTTC.